This T cell receptor (beta chain) was sequenced for a study of blood T cell repertoires in COVID-19. Study at large: Italy, Spain and the United States were the sources of the convalescent and acute COVID-19 samples. Sources were T cells, B-cell-depleted T cells, or PBMCs; the material itself was cDNA or gDNA.

Original analysis: Reference gene primer amplification gave nucleated cell count estimates. Profiled with immunoSEQ multiplex PCR; TCRdb holds only in-frame clones, not every one. Clonal size and the V and J genes are those of that table, whereas D and trimming came from the DNA. The sample includes about 76,000 clones, 86% seen only once; the top ten take 15% to 20%. Deletions cut 8 bases from V and 0 bases from J, with 9 bases between. CDR1 SNHLY and CDR2 FYNNEI come from the germline V gene. The CDR3 consists of 13 residues. The sample was peripheral blood. This chain joins TRBV2 and TRBJ2-3; possibly TRBD1 for D (5 bases). The sequence was collected from a human donor in a cohort sampled during active COVID-19. The DNA of the CDR3 is TGTGCCAGCGGGGCAGATAGCACAGATACGCAGTATTTT. It is translated as CASGADSTDTQYF. Full variable domain (missing parts from reference TRBV2 and TRBJ2-3): EPEVTQTPSHQVTQMGQEVILRCVPISNHLYFYWYRQILGQKVEFLVSFYNNEISEKSEIFDDQFSVERPDGSNFTLKIRSTKLEDSAMYFCASGADSTDTQYFGPGTRLTVL.